This TCR beta chain was recorded in a study of blood T cells in healthy people across ages. As regards this clonotype: Its antigen is still unknown.

PCR was performed a second time for roughly 6 to 12 cycles using a sample-barcoded 5' primer and a J-beta primer mix. Each cDNA molecule was tagged by a template-switch adaptor that had 12 random nucleotides. TCRdb independently ran MiXCR on the 5' RACE reads; one entry per CDR3 protein. The sample yields about 1,500,000 distinct CDR3 sequences, approximately 30% seen once. Study-wide results and limits: CMV infection status of these donors was not known. Diversity was higher, and naive CD4+ cells more numerous, in long-lived donors than in aged donors.

CDR3 length: 12 residues. In germline, CDR1 is LNHDA, CDR2 SQIVND (reference sequence). Trimming pared 3 bases from V and 13 bases from J, leaving 13 bases between. The sample taken for sequencing was blood. This chain uses TRBV19 with TRBJ2-1; D may be TRBD2 (6 bases). This clonotype was obtained from a woman between 25 and 40 years old in good health. The CDR3 nucleotides read TGTGCCAGTAGTATTGGTTGGGAGGAACAGTTCTTC. As protein: CASSIGWEEQFF.